This TCR beta chain was sequenced in a study of PD-1 blockade in classical Hodgkin lymphoma (dated by TCRdb to 2018 to 2020). Broadly, across the study: Nivolumab dosing was 3 mg/kg intravenously every 2 weeks, continuing until either disease progression or unacceptable toxicity. A peripheral blood immune signature of response to PD-1 blockade in classical Hodgkin lymphoma was defined using TCR beta sequencing and CyTOF. Paper-wide results and their limitations: Only a single clinical trial cohort was studied, and what caused the repertoire differences, possibly disease activity or prior therapy, remained undefined. Trial patients with a complete response had baseline diversity similar to that of newly diagnosed patients, while partial responders and progressors had significantly lower diversity. Baseline TCR diversity was reported to be lower in newly diagnosed patients than in healthy donors, and even lower in relapsed/refractory patients. By C4D1, a significant rise was seen in CD4+ TCR diversity but not in CD8+ TCR diversity (p=0.0027 vs p=0.16), and the rise was most apparent among complete responders (p=0.02). Patients starting nivolumab less than 1 year after ASCT had lower diversity and were excluded from later analyses to avoid confounding by immune reconstitution.

Genomic DNA was isolated using the Qiagen DNeasy kit from unsorted PBMCs as well as from negatively selected CD4+ and CD8+ fractions. TCR beta CDR3 regions were subjected to amplification by immunoSEQ multiplex PCR with primers that anneal to V and J segments. A synthetic immune receptor repertoire was used to minimize amplification bias, and remaining bias was computationally removed after sequencing. The study's processing was this. Custom Python scripts were used to quantify repertoire diversity as the Shannon entropy index. The unsorted, CD4+ and CD8+ repertoires were each analyzed separately, with the exception of combined analyses, where CD4+ and CD8+ sequences were merged in silico. Clonal expansion was defined as a frequency increase of at least 2-fold after treatment compared with C1D1, and clones undetected at baseline were assigned a pseudocount of 0.5. Singleton clones were defined as clones with 0 or 1 copy at C1D1, and non-singleton clones were defined as clones with 2 or more copies. By matching protein sequences in sorted samples from the same patient, clones expanded in unsorted samples were annotated as CD4+, CD8+ or unknown. Wilcoxon tests on paired samples were used to test changes in diversity from C1D1 to C4D1. TCRdb's version of the immuneACCESS table is confined to in-frame rearrangements and falls short of the full clone set. An unresolved V gene accounts for under half of the shortfall where checked; the remainder is of unknown origin. Clonal size and the V and J genes are those of that table, whereas D and trimming came from the DNA. The sample table records approximately 84,000 clones; 83% of these occur just once. The ten largest make up about a sixth of the sample.

In the germline V gene (reference sequence), CDR1 corresponds to MNHEY and CDR2 to SMNVEV. The CDR3 sequence holds 16 residues, the cysteine and phenylalanine included. The sequence is cut down to CDR3 DNA, 48 bases in frame from base 1. At the junction V is shortened by 5 bases and J by 0 bases, with 17 bases in between. The label giving this sample's time point can be read as: cycle 4 day 1 (C4D1), after five to seven weeks of nivolumab. All trial patients had relapsed after autologous stem cell transplantation, with cohorts A, B and C differing in prior brentuximab vedotin exposure. The trial cohort included fewer than 60 patients with relapsed/refractory classical Hodgkin lymphoma, and each patient had a best overall response of complete response, partial response or progressive disease. Single-agent nivolumab was administered to trial patients in the multi-cohort phase II CheckMate 205 trial. Best overall response was determined by an independent review committee according to the 2007 International Working Group response criteria. PBMCs from the trial were collected at three points: immediately before nivolumab initiation (C1D1), and during therapy at cycle 2 day 1 and cycle 4 day 1. After peripheral blood was drawn into 8 mL Vacutainer Cell Preparation Tubes, PBMCs were isolated by centrifugation and then cryopreserved.

In this sample, this clone turned up once. The antigen it binds to is not known. Qualities for individual bases were not recorded, and no much larger clone is one base off. This sequence was found in a human donor with classical Hodgkin lymphoma. The chain links TRBV27 with TRBJ2-7; D gene: possibly TRBD2, on 6 matching bases. Specimen: peripheral blood mononuclear cells (PBMCs), collected before the fourth cycle of nivolumab. The DNA reads as follows: TGTGCCAGCAGTCCGGAGGGACCTCGTGGCTCCTACGAGCAGTACTTC. The encoded protein is CASSPEGPRGSYEQYF.